The TCR beta chain described here comes from a study of cytomegalovirus exposure and HLA in healthy donors. Overall study findings and caveats: The HLA-A and HLA-B alleles of most subjects were reportedly predicted accurately from TCR beta sequences. Later analysis associated a missense DCLRE1C variant with TCR beta V- and J-gene trimming. Likely technical artifact: a cluster of highly shared sequence variants.

This clone turned up a few times. Its antigen remains unknown. PCR used 60 Vbeta primers and 13 Jbeta primers. In the authors' workflow: In a later analysis, 70 million to 80 million unique TCR beta chains included roughly 11 million shared by two or more donors. Data came from immunoSEQ multiplex PCR; TCRdb stores just in-frame clones and leaves some out. D and trimming come from the DNA, and the V and J calls and clone size come from that table. The data show some 110,000 clones, 65% to 80% seen once. V was pared by 2 bases and J by 5 bases, with 4 bases of the junction left unmatched. The CDR3 is 15 amino acids. Germline loops: CDR1 MNHNS, CDR2 SASEGT.

The rearrangement uses TRBV6-1 and TRBJ1-4; 8 bases are shared with TRBD1. Material: PBMCs. The TCR originated in a man aged 55 to 70 in good health and CMV-seronegative. The DNA for the CDR3 is TGTGCCAGCAGTGAAAGCAGGGGGCGGAATGAAAAACTGTTTTTT. Translated: CASSESRGRNEKLFF.